Listed below are T cell receptor beta chains from one sample, sequenced in a study of blood T cell repertoires in COVID-19. Sequenced by immunoSEQ multiplex PCR; TCRdb stores in-frame clones only, minus some. In the table there are some 150,000 clones, roughly 84% of which are singletons. Input material: peripheral blood. The receptor set was obtained from a human donor with acute or convalescent COVID-19. The donor label of this sample is uncertain. CDR3s include the opening cysteine and the closing phenylalanine or tryptophan. A D gene is named only where the DNA matches it firmly. Clone size is stated in some rows and not others, as once, few, many or a class when expanded.

v_gene	d_gene	j_gene	abundance	CDR3nt	CDR3aa
TRBV28	TRBD1	TRBJ1-2	NA	TGTGCCAGCAGCTCAGGGGGAATGGTCTATGGCTACACCTTC	CASSSGGMVYGYTF
TRBV7-3	NA	TRBJ1-3	once	TGTGCCAGCAGCCCAGACTCTGGAAACACCATATATTTT	CASSPDSGNTIYF
TRBV7-8	NA	TRBJ1-3	once	TGTGCCAGCAGCTCCGGGACTGGGGGAAACACCATATATTTT	CASSSGTGGNTIYF
TRBV6-5	NA	TRBJ1-1	NA	TGTGCCAGCAGTTACTGGGGGCTAGGTTCTGAAGCTTTCTTT	CASSYWGLGSEAFF
TRBV27	TRBD1	TRBJ1-5	NA	TGTGCCAGCAGTTGGCAGGGGGATCAGCCCCAGCATTTT	CASSWQGDQPQHF
TRBV5-6	TRBD1	TRBJ1-2	NA	TGTGCCAGCAGCGTATCCGGGACAGAGGTTAACTATGGCTACACCTTC	CASSVSGTEVNYGYTF
TRBV30	NA	TRBJ1-6	NA	TGTGCCTGGAACCAGGACAGTCGGAGCTCCTATAATTCACCCCTCCACTTT	CAWNQDSRSSYNSPLHF
TRBV18	NA	TRBJ1-3	NA	TGTGCCAGCTCACTCCGGGACATGGGAAACACCATATATTTT	CASSLRDMGNTIYF
TRBV4-2	NA	TRBJ1-4	NA	TGTGCCAGCAGCCAAGCCGCAACTAATGAAAAACTGTTTTTT	CASSQAATNEKLFF
TRBV19	NA	TRBJ1-1	few	TGTGCCAGTAGTCCTCCTATGAACACTGAAGCTTTCTTT	CASSPPMNTEAFF
TRBV25-1	TRBD1	TRBJ1-6	NA	TGTGCCAGCAGTGAGTTGGGACAGGGAGGGAATTCACCCCTCCACTTT	CASSELGQGGNSPLHF
TRBV19	NA	TRBJ1-5	NA	TGTGCCAGTGGTGGAACAGCCAATCAGCCCCAGCATTTT	CASGGTANQPQHF
TRBV12-5	TRBD1	TRBJ2-3	few	TGTGCTAGCCGGGACAGCCGAATTAGCACAGATACGCAGTATTTT	CASRDSRISTDTQYF
TRBV6-2/TRBV6-3	NA	TRBJ1-5	NA	TGTGCCAGCAGTTACCAGGGTTTCCAGCCCCAGCATTTT	CASSYQGFQPQHF
TRBV27	TRBD2	TRBJ2-5	NA	TGTGCCAGCAGTTTAGAGGCTAGCGGGTACCAAGAGACCCAGTACTTC	CASSLEASGYQETQYF
TRBV5-1	TRBD2	TRBJ2-1	once	TGCGCCAGCAGCTTGGATTCCGGGGGGGCCTGGGAGCAGTTCTTC	CASSLDSGGAWEQFF
TRBV11-2	TRBD2	TRBJ2-1	NA	TGTGCCAGCAGCTTAGATGGGACTAGAAGTGAGCAGTTCTTC	CASSLDGTRSEQFF
TRBV3-1/TRBV3-2	TRBD1	TRBJ2-5	NA	TGTGCCAGCAGCCAAGAAACAGGGGGCGGGGAGACCCAGTACTTC	CASSQETGGGETQYF
TRBV6-2/TRBV6-3	NA	TRBJ1-2	NA	TGTGCCAGCAGTTACCTCCAGGGAAACTATGGCTACACCTTC	CASSYLQGNYGYTF
TRBV28	TRBD1	TRBJ1-2	NA	TGTGCCAGCAGGGAGGGACAGGGTAAAGGCTACACCTTC	CASREGQGKGYTF
TRBV27	TRBD1	TRBJ2-7	NA	TGTGCCAGCAGTCTCTTGCAACAGGGGATGGACGAGCAGTACTTC	CASSLLQQGMDEQYF
TRBV19	NA	TRBJ1-1	NA	TGTGCCAGTACCTTTTCAGGGCGGAACACTGAAGCTTTCTTT	CASTFSGRNTEAFF
TRBV12-3/TRBV12-4	NA	TRBJ1-1	NA	TGTGCCAGCAGTTTACAGGAGAACACTGAAGCTTTCTTT	CASSLQENTEAFF
TRBV20-1	TRBD2	TRBJ2-7	NA	TGCAGTGCTAGTAACGCGGGGGGGAGCTACGAGCAGTACTTC	CSASNAGGSYEQYF
TRBV7-9	TRBD2	TRBJ2-5	NA	TGTGCCAGCAGCTCAAATAGCGGGGGAGCCTTTAAAGAGACCCAGTACTTC	CASSSNSGGAFKETQYF
TRBV3-1/TRBV3-2	NA	TRBJ2-3	NA	TGTGCCAGCAGCCAAGGTATTCGGGATCTTAAAGATACGCAGTATTTT	CASSQGIRDLKDTQYF
TRBV11-2	NA	TRBJ2-5	NA	TGTGCCAGCAGCTCTAACCAAGAGACCCAGTACTTC	CASSSNQETQYF
TRBV28	TRBD1	TRBJ1-5	NA	TGTGCCAGCAGTCCCCCCTCGGGACAGTTCAATCAGCCCCAGCATTTT	CASSPPSGQFNQPQHF
TRBV19	NA	TRBJ2-2	NA	TGTGCCAGTAGTATGCAGGGAACCGGGGAGCTGTTTTTT	CASSMQGTGELFF
TRBV30	TRBD2	TRBJ2-3	NA	TGTGCCTGGAGCCCTCTAGCGGGAGGGCCAGATACGCAGTATTTT	CAWSPLAGGPDTQYF
TRBV9	NA	TRBJ1-5	NA	TGTGCCAGCAGCCCGGGAAGGACGAAGGATCAGCCCCAGCATTTT	CASSPGRTKDQPQHF
TRBV5-1	TRBD1	TRBJ1-6	NA	TGCGCCAGCAGCTCCGGGACAGGGCAATCACCCCTCCACTTT	CASSSGTGQSPLHF
TRBV6-5	TRBD2	TRBJ2-5	once	TGTGCCAGCAGTAATAGACTAGCGGGAGGTGAGACCCAGTACTTC	CASSNRLAGGETQYF
TRBV4-2	NA	TRBJ1-5	NA	TGTGCCAGCAGCCAAGATTGGGGGGGTAGCTGGCCCCAGCATTTT	CASSQDWGGSWPQHF
TRBV11-2	NA	TRBJ2-1	NA	TGTGCCAGCAGCTCCCGGCCCGGAGCGGATAGCTCCTACAATGAGCAGTTCTTC	CASSSRPGADSSYNEQFF
TRBV11-2	NA	TRBJ2-5	NA	TGTGCCAGCAGCTTAGGGTCCGGGGTCCAAGAGACCCAGTACTTC	CASSLGSGVQETQYF
TRBV12-3/TRBV12-4	NA	TRBJ1-5	NA	TGTGCCAGCAGTTTCCTCCTACAGGGAGCCCAGCATTTT	CASSFLLQGAQHF
TRBV14	TRBD2	TRBJ2-1	NA	TGTGCCAGCAGCCAAGGGCGACTAGCGGTGTACAATGAGCAGTTCTTC	CASSQGRLAVYNEQFF
TRBV28	NA	TRBJ1-2	NA	TGTGCCAGCAGTTTAGGACAGCTTGGCTACACCTTC	CASSLGQLGYTF
TRBV6-5	TRBD1	TRBJ1-3	few	TGTGCCAGCACCCAGGACAGGCTCTCTGGAAACACCATATATTTT	CASTQDRLSGNTIYF
TRBV19	NA	TRBJ1-4	few	TGTGCCAGTAGTATAGATCCCTGGCCCTCTAATGAAAAACTGTTTTTT	CASSIDPWPSNEKLFF
TRBV2	TRBD1	TRBJ2-2	NA	TGTGCCAGCAGTGAATTGGAAGGGGGCTATACCGGGGAGCTGTTTTTT	CASSELEGGYTGELFF
TRBV21-1	NA	TRBJ2-1	NA	TGTGCCAGCAGCAAAGTGGACCTAGCGAGGGGCAGTTGTTCCTACAATGAGCAGTTCTTC	CASSKVDLARGSCSYNEQFF
TRBV6-4	NA	TRBJ2-3	NA	TGTGCCAGCAGTCCACTCGTCGGGAGCACCACAGATACGCAGTATTTT	CASSPLVGSTTDTQYF
TRBV7-3	NA	TRBJ2-1	NA	TGTGCCAGCACGGTAGGTCAGGGGAACAATGAGCAGTTCTTC	CASTVGQGNNEQFF
TRBV19	TRBD1	TRBJ2-5	NA	TGTGCCAGTAGTCCTGGGACAGGGGGAGAGACCCAGTACTTC	CASSPGTGGETQYF
TRBV6-2/TRBV6-3	NA	TRBJ2-7	NA	TGTGCCAGCAGTTACTCGCGCGGCTACGAGCAGTACTTC	CASSYSRGYEQYF
TRBV20-1	TRBD2	TRBJ2-3	once	TGCAGTGCTAGTTTAGCGGGGGACCTCACAGATACGCAGTATTTT	CSASLAGDLTDTQYF
TRBV9	TRBD2	TRBJ2-3	NA	TGTGCCAGCAGCCCAGGACTAGCGGGAAGCACAGATACGCAGTATTTT	CASSPGLAGSTDTQYF